Listed below are T cell receptor beta chains from one sample, sequenced in a study of T cell repertoires in cytomegalovirus infection. MiXCR, applied by TCRdb to the reads, yields one record per CDR3 protein. The data contain 100,000 to 120,000 distinct CDR3 sequences, 30% to 35% of them seen just once; the ten biggest clones take up about 40%. Their antigens are not known. Specimen: CD8+ T cells from cultured PBMCs, collected from culture after CMV antigen stimulation. All receptors come from a human donor in good health (CMV status not recorded). Some clones in this sample may be carry-over from other donors' samples. Each CDR3 is given with its conserved first and last residue. Fields, in order: D gene, clone size, J gene, V gene, CDR3 protein, CDR3 DNA. D genes are given only for firm matches. Only part of the rows carry a size: once, few, many, or a class if the clone is expanded.

>.|.|TRBJ2-5|TRBV7-9
CASSVRGQETQYF
TGTGCCAGCAGCGTTAGGGGTCAGGAGACCCAGTACTTC
>.|.|TRBJ2-3|TRBV3-1
CASSPRLGDTQYF
TGTGCCAGCAGCCCGCGGTTGGGGGATACGCAGTATTTT
>.|.|TRBJ1-6|TRBV5-6
CASSLGSGVKNSPLHF
TGTGCCAGCAGCTTGGGCTCGGGTGTGAAAAATTCACCCCTCCACTTT
>.|.|TRBJ1-1|TRBV6-2/TRBV6-3
CASSYVGAEAFF
TGTGCCAGCAGTTACGTCGGCGCTGAAGCTTTCTTT
>.|.|TRBJ1-2|TRBV7-9
CASSFEGQKGDGYTF
TGTGCCAGCAGCTTCGAAGGACAGAAAGGAGATGGCTACACCTTC
>TRBD1|few|TRBJ1-2|TRBV6-6
CASSQRDRADYGYTF
TGTGCCAGCAGTCAGCGGGACAGGGCGGACTATGGCTACACCTTC
>TRBD1|.|TRBJ2-7|TRBV7-4
CASSGTGGFSYEQYF
TGTGCCAGCAGCGGGACAGGGGGTTTCTCCTACGAGCAGTACTTC
>.|many|TRBJ1-5|TRBV7-2
CASSLHLSTYSNQPQHF
TGTGCCAGCAGCTTACATTTAAGCACTTATAGCAATCAGCCCCAGCATTTT
>.|.|TRBJ1-5|TRBV23-1
CASSQAGKEPQHF
TGCGCCAGCAGTCAAGCAGGGAAGGAGCCCCAGCATTTT
>TRBD2|.|TRBJ2-2|TRBV4-3
CASSHGGGLSVGELFF
TGCGCCAGCAGCCATGGGGGGGGACTATCCGTGGGGGAGCTGTTTTTT
>TRBD1|once|TRBJ1-3|TRBV7-6
CASSLAGTASGNTIYF
TGTGCCAGCAGCTTAGCTGGGACAGCCTCTGGAAACACCATATATTTT
>.|once|TRBJ2-7|TRBV4-1
CASSQAGPYEQYF
TGCGCCAGCAGCCAGGCCGGTCCCTACGAGCAGTACTTC
>.|few|TRBJ2-7|TRBV7-2
CASSTGTLPYEQYF
TGTGCCAGCAGTACCGGGACGTTACCCTACGAGCAGTACTTC
>.|many|TRBJ2-7|TRBV19
CALRYHSYEQYF
TGTGCCTTGAGGTACCACTCCTACGAGCAGTACTTC
>.|.|TRBJ2-5|TRBV6-2/TRBV6-3
CASSLPPEETQYF
TGTGCCAGCAGTCTGCCCCCCGAAGAGACCCAGTACTTC
>.|few|TRBJ2-2|TRBV24-1
CATAMRAGELFF
TGTGCCACCGCCATGCGGGCGGGGGAGCTGTTTTTT
>TRBD2|.|TRBJ2-1|TRBV11-2
CASSPLAGAFNEQFF
TGTGCCAGCAGCCCCCTAGCGGGGGCCTTTAATGAGCAGTTCTTC
>.|once|TRBJ2-1|TRBV27
CASSLRDGGYNEQFF
TGTGCCAGCAGCCTCCGGGACGGAGGGTACAATGAGCAGTTCTTC
>.|many|TRBJ1-5|TRBV11-2
CASSPSAFGNQPQHF
TGTGCCAGCAGCCCCAGCGCTTTTGGCAATCAGCCCCAGCATTTT
>.|.|TRBJ1-5|TRBV4-1
CASSRYRDQPQHF
TGCGCCAGCAGCCGATACAGGGACCAGCCCCAGCATTTT
>.|.|TRBJ1-2|TRBV10-3
CAISDGQDTNYGYTF
TGTGCCATCAGTGATGGCCAGGATACTAACTATGGCTACACCTTC
>TRBD2|few|TRBJ2-5|TRBV4-1
CASSQLAGGQETQYF
TGCGCCAGCAGCCAACTAGCGGGGGGGCAAGAGACCCAGTACTTC
>TRBD1|few|TRBJ2-1|TRBV5-1
CASSSKPQGAMSNEQFF
TGCGCCAGCAGCTCAAAACCTCAGGGGGCTATGAGCAATGAGCAGTTCTTC
>TRBD1|few|TRBJ2-6|TRBV29-1
CSVENYSGQGDSGANVLTF
TGCAGCGTTGAAAATTATAGCGGACAGGGCGACTCTGGGGCCAACGTCCTGACTTTC
>.|many|TRBJ2-1|TRBV19
CASRDRGSAGGPADEQFF
TGTGCCAGTAGAGACAGGGGCTCGGCGGGGGGGCCTGCGGATGAGCAGTTCTTC
>TRBD2|.|TRBJ2-1|TRBV4-3
CASSQDRVASGPYSYNEQFF
TGCGCCAGCAGCCAAGATAGGGTGGCTAGCGGACCGTATTCCTACAATGAGCAGTTCTTC